The T cell receptor beta chain described here comes from a study of T cell responses to AZD1222 COVID-19 vaccine. Points from the study as a whole: Dominant CD4 TCR responses targeted spike regions 160-218 and 743-854. Sampling that yielded the repertoires occurred only after the peak T cell response. Donors, mostly white British, included more females; clonal diversity was possibly underestimated. Increases in Spike-specific TCR breadth and depth were seen after two AZD1222 doses.

The data were produced by immunoSEQ multiplex PCR, yet TCRdb's version contains in-frame clones alone and is incomplete. The data contain 95,000 to 150,000 clones, around nine tenths of them singletons. Germline loops: CDR1 ENHRY, CDR2 SYGVKD. The ends were cut back, 0 bases at V and 6 bases at J, with 6 bases in the middle. This CDR3 is 13 amino acids long. A note on this clone: No antigen is known for it.

The V call is TRBV10-3, the J call TRBJ2-1; D ambiguous. The sequences come from peripheral blood, collected on day 0 of AZD1222 vaccination. The clonotype comes from an adult in good health. The CDR3 region is CAISESRFNEQFF. The CDR3 coding sequence is TGTGCCATCAGTGAGTCGAGGTTCAATGAGCAGTTCTTC.